A selection of T cell receptor beta chains follows, all from one sample in a study of blood T cell repertoires in COVID-19. Assay used: immunoSEQ multiplex PCR; TCRdb lists only in-frame clones, some missing. The sample lists more than 150,000 clones; around 85% were seen once. The sequenced material came from peripheral blood. These receptors originate from a woman of 80 years or more with acute or convalescent COVID-19. Both conserved end residues are part of each CDR3. D genes are given only for firm matches. Some rows mark clone size as missing; the rest say once, few, many or name a class of expanded clone.

>-|few|TRBV19|TRBJ1-3
CASSITGVVSGNTIYF
TGTGCCAGTAGTATTACGGGGGTGGTCTCTGGAAACACCATATATTTT
>TRBD2|-|TRBV6-1|TRBJ2-1
CASSERASGSNEQFF
TGTGCCAGCAGTGAAAGGGCTAGCGGGAGCAATGAGCAGTTCTTC
>TRBD2|-|TRBV7-2|TRBJ2-5
CASSLVGTSGQETQYF
TGTGCCAGCAGCTTAGTCGGGACTAGCGGACAAGAGACCCAGTACTTC
>TRBD1|-|TRBV5-1|TRBJ2-1
CASSLQGAPYNEQFF
TGCGCCAGCAGCTTGCAGGGGGCCCCCTACAATGAGCAGTTCTTC
>-|once|TRBV4-3|TRBJ1-6
CASSQGGGSPLHF
TGCGCCAGCAGCCAAGGGGGGGGTTCACCCCTCCACTTT
>TRBD1|few|TRBV7-9|TRBJ2-7
CASSLARPQGAGEQYF
TGTGCCAGCAGCTTAGCGCGGCCTCAGGGGGCTGGTGAGCAGTACTTC
>TRBD1|few|TRBV3-1/TRBV3-2|TRBJ1-4
CASSLPGQGNEKLFF
TGTGCCAGCAGCCTGCCGGGACAGGGGAACGAAAAACTGTTTTTT
>TRBD1|-|TRBV6-1|TRBJ2-3
CASSEAGTGQHTQYF
TGTGCCAGCAGTGAAGCGGGGACAGGCCAGCATACGCAGTATTTT
>TRBD2|-|TRBV7-9|TRBJ2-7
CASSLGLAGDREQYF
TGTGCCAGCAGCTTAGGGCTAGCGGGAGATCGGGAGCAGTACTTC
>TRBD1|once|TRBV29-1|TRBJ2-3
CSVDDRGFTDTQYF
TGCAGCGTCGATGACAGGGGGTTTACAGATACGCAGTATTTT
>TRBD1|once|TRBV27|TRBJ1-2
CASSPRGGTGIWYTF
TGTGCCAGCAGTCCCCGTGGCGGGACAGGGATTTGGTACACCTTC
>TRBD2|-|TRBV19|TRBJ2-3
CASGGGTASTDTQYF
TGTGCCAGCGGGGGAGGGACGGCTAGCACAGATACGCAGTATTTT
>-|few|TRBV5-1|TRBJ2-7
CASSLGSRGGYEQYF
TGCGCCAGCAGCTTGGGGAGCAGGGGCGGCTACGAGCAGTACTTC
>-|-|TRBV7-8|TRBJ1-5
CASSPLASASNQPQHF
TGTGCCAGCAGCCCCCTCGCGTCCGCGAGCAATCAGCCCCAGCATTTT
>-|-|TRBV5-6|TRBJ2-3
CASSLMGRDTQYF
TGTGCCAGCAGCTTGATGGGGAGGGATACGCAGTATTTT
>-|once|TRBV5-1|TRBJ1-1
CASSPGLLGGNTEAFF
TGCGCCAGCAGCCCGGGACTCCTAGGAGGAAACACTGAAGCTTTCTTT
>-|-|TRBV12-3/TRBV12-4|TRBJ1-1
CASSLFGTEAFF
TGTGCCAGCAGTTTATTCGGGACTGAAGCTTTCTTT
>TRBD1|-|TRBV11-2|TRBJ1-2
CASSFAGTGYYGYTF
TGTGCCAGCAGCTTCGCCGGGACAGGCTACTATGGCTACACCTTC
>-|-|TRBV7-9|TRBJ1-1
CASTISRVKMNTEAFF
TGTGCCAGCACCATCTCCCGGGTTAAGATGAACACTGAAGCTTTCTTT
>-|-|TRBV18|TRBJ1-2
CASSPQFTAGANPGYGYTF
TGTGCCAGCTCACCACAATTCACTGCAGGGGCAAATCCTGGCTATGGCTACACCTTC
>-|-|TRBV27|TRBJ2-7
CASSLKAGAGPYEQYF
TGTGCCAGCAGTTTAAAAGCCGGCGCGGGACCCTACGAGCAGTACTTC
>-|once|TRBV5-4|TRBJ2-7
CASTSTASPYEQYF
TGTGCCAGCACCTCTACTGCCTCGCCTTACGAGCAGTACTTC
>-|-|TRBV5-1|TRBJ1-2
CASSLAGEDGYTF
TGCGCCAGCAGCTTGGCCGGGGAGGATGGCTACACCTTC
>TRBD1|-|TRBV19|TRBJ2-2
CATWAGQGWAGELFF
TGTGCCACCTGGGCCGGACAGGGGTGGGCCGGGGAGCTGTTTTTT
>TRBD2|-|TRBV7-6|TRBJ2-2
CASSFVGLAGAHTGELFF
TGTGCCAGCAGCTTCGTTGGGCTAGCGGGGGCTCACACCGGGGAGCTGTTTTTT
>TRBD1|few|TRBV5-1|TRBJ1-4
CASSPGQGRTNEKLFF
TGCGCCAGCAGCCCAGGACAGGGGAGAACTAATGAAAAACTGTTTTTT